This record covers a single T cell receptor (beta chain). What antigen it recognizes has not been identified. One base away there is no much larger clone; base qualities are not given. The record originates from a study of shared clonotypes between healthy human individuals (dated by TCRdb to 2020 to 2022). For the wider study: The cohort comprised a couple of women and a few men aged 18 to 49 years. To increase sequencing depth and limit assay-specific biases, different laboratories used diverse techniques to prepare libraries and sequence TCR repertoires. Per donor, leukapheresis produced somewhere between about 0.8 and 9 billion PBMCs. For each donor, CD4 naive and CD4 memory were each given three plates, CD8 naive was given two plates, and CD8 memory was given one plate. To estimate repertoire size and how much clonotype sharing occurs between individuals, the study deeply sequenced the blood TCR repertoires of a handful of healthy adults. Study-wide conclusions, independent of this receptor: The genetic and exposure-history diversity represented was limited by the small number of donors. Even with the large sequencing depth, rarefaction of the sorted-subset datasets indicated that sequencing was incomplete. Sampling was restricted to blood, and TCR repertoires in tissues likely differ from the TCR repertoires found in blood. Sharing across several donors was observed for around 5% of naive CD4, 3.5% of naive CD8, 2.3% of memory CD4, and roughly 0.4% of memory CD8 clonotypes. Pairwise subsampling led to the expectation that sequencing depth would affect the degree of clonotype sharing among donors. Naive subsets generally had larger estimated clonotype richness than memory subsets did. Compared with non-shared clonotypes, clonotypes shared by all four sorted-subset donors had higher generation probabilities.

Healthy HIV-negative adults with no recently reported acute infections or vaccinations were included as donors. Only Caucasian adults living in Nashville, Tennessee, USA were represented among the donors. CD4+ T cells were enriched by magnetic negative selection, after which naive cells were positively selected on CD45RA and the negative fraction was taken as the memory subset. Blood was collected by leukapheresis, and PBMCs were isolated by Ficoll-Histopaque density gradient centrifugation and then cryopreserved in liquid nitrogen vapor phase. Analytical flow cytometry was used to check the purity and quantity of each magnetically sorted T cell population. Genomic DNA was isolated from each sorted fraction and quantified by UV absorbance on a Nanodrop 2000c. Using the deep immunoSEQ assay, TCR CDR3 regions were amplified from genomic DNA by multiplex PCR. For each cell subset, the extracted genomic DNA was distributed evenly across all wells of several immunoSEQ 96-well plates, and each plate served as one replicate. For sorted subsets, about 200 ng genomic DNA, equal to 30,000 to 35,000 T cell genomes, was loaded into each replicate PCR. Purified libraries were measured with a Qubit 3.0 fluorometer, size-checked on a Bioanalyzer 2100, and measured again with the KAPA Library Quantification kit. A separate single-read 150-cycle Illumina NextSeq 550 flow cell was used to sequence each immunoSEQ 96-well plate. Concerning the study's data processing: Because the immunoSEQ output included only junctional sequences and no quality scores, the filtering could not be the same as the filtering used for full-length reads. To assign V/J genes and CDR3, sequences were annotated against IMGT germline references using PyIR, a Python wrapper for IgBLAST v1.9. Reads were removed for weak V/J assignments (E-value above 1e-6), missing CDR3, stop codons, out-of-frame junctions, or ambiguous translated residues. V3J clonotypes were defined as sequences sharing an identical inferred V gene, J gene, and CDR3 amino acid sequence. The percentage overlap between two repertoires was calculated by dividing the number of shared unique clonotypes by the size of the smaller repertoire. Richness of each repertoire was evaluated using RTK rarefaction, the Chao1 estimator, and Recon v2.1 estimates of unobserved clonotypes. Generation probabilities for all TCRbeta clonotypes obtained by the gDNA method from a handful of donors were computed using OLGA. What TCRdb holds here is the immuneACCESS table cut down to in-frame rearrangements. Part of the clones is not present; checked against another copy, under half of the missing clones reflect an unresolved V gene, and the others are unexplained. D and trimming come from the DNA, and the V and J calls and clone size come from that table. In this sample the table shows 1.6 million or so clones, around 98.5% of which occur a single time. Clones ranked in the top ten supply 0.36% of the sample.

Trimming takes 4 bases from V and 10 bases from J, and the germline ends sit 20 bases apart. The CDR3 contains 15 residues, cysteine and phenylalanine counted. Left in the record is the CDR3 DNA by itself, 45 bases read in frame from the first base. CDR1 is given as MNHNY and CDR2 as SVGAGI, both from the germline V gene (reference sequence). In this chain, TRBV6-6 is recombined with TRBJ2-1; a weak D assignment points to TRBD2 (6 bases agree). This receptor was taken from a man in his thirties or forties in good health. The sequenced sample consisted of naive CD4+ T cells sorted from blood. The cell subset or site label, as the study defines it: CD45RA+ positively selected. The CDR3 loop reads CASSSYRESLGEQFF. The DNA is TGTGCCAGCAGTTCGTACCGGGAGAGTCTTGGAGAGCAGTTCTTC.